The T cell receptor (beta chain) described here comes from a study of blood T cell repertoires in COVID-19. Generated by immunoSEQ multiplex PCR, the TCRdb table keeps only in-frame clones and is missing some. In the table there are fewer than 350,000 clones, about 86% of which are singletons. CDR3 length: 13 amino acids. V was clipped by 2 bases and J by 8 bases, with 11 bases between them. The germline gives CDR1 MRHNA, CDR2 SNTAGT. The gene calls are TRBV6-4 and TRBJ2-3; D perhaps matches TRBD2 (5 bases). The sequenced sample was peripheral blood. The receptor's source is a woman aged 55-75 years with active or convalescent COVID-19. The CDR3 here is CASSDPGGSTQYF. The CDR3 region has the DNA TGTGCCAGCAGTGACCCCGGAGGAAGTACGCAGTATTTT.